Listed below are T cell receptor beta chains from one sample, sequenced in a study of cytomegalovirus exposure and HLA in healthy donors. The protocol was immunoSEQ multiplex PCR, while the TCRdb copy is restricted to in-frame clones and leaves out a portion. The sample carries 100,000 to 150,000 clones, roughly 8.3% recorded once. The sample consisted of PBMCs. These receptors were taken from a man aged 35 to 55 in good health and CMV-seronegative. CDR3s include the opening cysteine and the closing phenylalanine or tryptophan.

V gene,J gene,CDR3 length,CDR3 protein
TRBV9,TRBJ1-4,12,CASSGGGEKLFF
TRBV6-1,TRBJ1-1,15,CASSNRGRLNTEAFF
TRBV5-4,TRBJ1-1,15,CASSYYRAMNTEAFF
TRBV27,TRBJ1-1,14,CASSLGGGYTEAFF
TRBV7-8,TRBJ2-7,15,CASSLVARSHYEQYF
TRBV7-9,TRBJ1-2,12,CASSPRSGGYTF
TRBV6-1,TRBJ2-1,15,CASLTGRGRYNEQFF
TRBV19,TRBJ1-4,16,CASSMVWAGNHEKLFF
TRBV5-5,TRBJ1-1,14,CASSRGQPNTEAFF
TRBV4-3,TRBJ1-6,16,CASSQDLERGGSPLHF
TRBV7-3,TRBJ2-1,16,CASSPLPGGGRNEQFF
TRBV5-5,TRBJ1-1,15,CASSFPSGSNTEAFF
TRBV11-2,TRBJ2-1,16,CASSSRGSGKYNEQFF
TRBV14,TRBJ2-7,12,CASSWGVYEQYF
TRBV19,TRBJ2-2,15,CASSGPGFLTGELFF
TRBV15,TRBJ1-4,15,CATSREPNSGEKLFF
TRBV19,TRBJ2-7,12,CASSPDRDEQYF
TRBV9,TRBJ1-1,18,CASSVVAGGRGMNTEAFF
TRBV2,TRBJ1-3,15,CASSGQGARRNTIYF
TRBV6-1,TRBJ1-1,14,CASRTGGQNTEAFF
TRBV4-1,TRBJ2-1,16,CASSQEGGGGLNEQFF
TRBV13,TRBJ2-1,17,CASRTTSGGESYNEQFF
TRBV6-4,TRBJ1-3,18,CASSLGLGAPHSGNTIYF
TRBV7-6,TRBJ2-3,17,CASSPTRGGTHSYTQYF
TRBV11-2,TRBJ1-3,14,CASGLTYSGNTIYF
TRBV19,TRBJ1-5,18,CASSGPRRGQESNQPQHF
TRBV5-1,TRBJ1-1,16,CASSLRDRPGATEAFF
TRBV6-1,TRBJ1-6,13,CASRPRVDSPLHF
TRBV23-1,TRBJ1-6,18,CASSSEARQGAKNSPLHF
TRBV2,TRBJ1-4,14,CASSERSNSEKLFF
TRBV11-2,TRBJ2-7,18,CASSLDREPGVLAYEQYF
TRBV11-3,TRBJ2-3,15,CASSLEGQGRNTQYF
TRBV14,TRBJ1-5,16,CASSQEPGQNNQPQHF
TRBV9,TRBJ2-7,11,CASSDQYEQYF
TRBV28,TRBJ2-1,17,CASSTLRTGGAYNEQFF